The present entry profiles one T cell receptor beta chain with its context. The antigen is not known. The CDR3 covers 20 residues. Germline assignment: CDR1 MDHEN and CDR2 SYDVKM. Trimming took 6 bases from V and 0 from J; bases not matched to a gene: 19. The PCR used 60 Vbeta and 13 Jbeta primers. Data came from immunoSEQ multiplex PCR; TCRdb stores just in-frame clones and leaves some out. This repertoire shows 150,000 to 200,000 clones, under 80% found once; its top ten account for approximately 3.4%. This specimen belongs to a study of cytomegalovirus exposure and HLA in healthy donors. Study results and caveats: By HLA locus, TCR association rates varied in a later analysis, with DRB1 showing the most and HLA-C the fewest.

V usage is TRBV28 and J usage is TRBJ1-5; 8 bases match TRBD1. The specimen was PBMCs. The TCR originated in a female donor in good health and CMV-seronegative. CDR3 protein: CASSKTVGTGGIYSNQPQHF. The CDR3 nucleotides are TGTGCCAGCAGCAAAACCGTGGGGACAGGCGGAATATATAGCAATCAGCCCCAGCATTTT. The whole variable domain, filled in from reference TRBV28 and TRBJ1-5, reads DVKVTQSSRYLVKRTGEKVFLECVQDMDHENMFWYRQDPGLGLRLIYFSYDVKMKEKGDIPEGYSVSREKKERFSLILESASTNQTSMYLCASSKTVGTGGIYSNQPQHFGDGTRLSIL.